This T cell receptor (beta chain) was identified in a study of cytomegalovirus exposure and HLA in healthy donors. Study results and limitations: Later analysis identified a missense DCLRE1C variant that was linked to TCR beta V- and J-gene trimming. Looking again later, the authors saw that most CMV-associated TCR beta chains seemed HLA-restricted. While the bulk of TCR sequences proved rare, some public TCRs turned up in many donors.

It was with 60 Vbeta and 13 Jbeta primers that the PCR ran. This table comes from immunoSEQ multiplex PCR, and its TCRdb copy is limited to in-frame clones, with some not included. The sample carries 90,000 to 150,000 clones, 60% to 75% recorded once. To note about this clone: Antigen unknown.

Trimming removed 0 bases at V and 5 bases at J, with 17 bases between. The germline gives CDR1 SGDLS, CDR2 YYNGEE. This CDR3 comprises 17 residues. Though nominally healthy at sampling, donors likely had unrecorded immune exposures. V is TRBV9 and J is TRBJ1-4; D is perhaps TRBD1 (5 bases). The sample consisted of PBMCs. The sequence came from a woman aged 40 to 50 in good health and CMV-seropositive. The CDR3 sequence is CASSVDWGVGKNEKLFF. CDR3 nucleotide sequence: TGTGCCAGCAGCGTAGACTGGGGGGTAGGCAAGAATGAAAAACTGTTTTTT. The complete variable domain, with remaining parts taken from reference TRBV9 and TRBJ1-4, reads DSGVTQTPKHLITATGQRVTLRCSPRSGDLSVYWYQQSLDQGLQFLIQYYNGEERAKGNILERFSAQQFPDLHSELNLSSLELGDSALYFCASSVDWGVGKNEKLFFGSGTQLSVL.